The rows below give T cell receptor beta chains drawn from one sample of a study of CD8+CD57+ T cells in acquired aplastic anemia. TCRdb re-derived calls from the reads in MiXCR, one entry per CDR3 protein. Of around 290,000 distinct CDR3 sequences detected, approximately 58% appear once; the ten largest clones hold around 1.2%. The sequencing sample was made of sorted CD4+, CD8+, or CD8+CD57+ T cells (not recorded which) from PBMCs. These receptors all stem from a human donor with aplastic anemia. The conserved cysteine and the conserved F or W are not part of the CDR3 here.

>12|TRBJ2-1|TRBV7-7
ASSLARTGNEQF
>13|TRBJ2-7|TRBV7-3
ASSPSDILIREQY
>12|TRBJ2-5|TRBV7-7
ASSLGPQQETQY
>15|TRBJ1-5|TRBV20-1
SARPGLAAYNEQPQH
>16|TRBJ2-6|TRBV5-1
ASSLTGTTGSGANVLT
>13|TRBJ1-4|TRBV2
ASRRMDRVNEKLF
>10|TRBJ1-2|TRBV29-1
SVGAGTLGYT
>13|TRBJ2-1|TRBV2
ASSPRPYRDNVQF
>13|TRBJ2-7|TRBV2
ASSEMEGTTYEQY
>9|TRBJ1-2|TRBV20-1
SAREYYGYT
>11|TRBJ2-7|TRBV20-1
SATGRSSYEQY
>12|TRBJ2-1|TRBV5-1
ASSPSGSHNEQF
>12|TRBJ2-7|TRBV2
ASSETGQGYEQY
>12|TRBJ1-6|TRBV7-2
ASSSGTWNSPLH
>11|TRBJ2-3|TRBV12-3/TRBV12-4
ASSSDGGGTQY
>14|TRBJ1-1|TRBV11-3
ASSLPTGEVNTEAF
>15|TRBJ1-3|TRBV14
ASSNPVDRVLGNTIY
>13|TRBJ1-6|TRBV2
ASSEFAGISSPLH
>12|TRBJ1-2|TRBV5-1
ASSEVGGSRGYT
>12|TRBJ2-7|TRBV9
ASSSADNSYEQY
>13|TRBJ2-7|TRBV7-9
ASSLGPTGGYEQY
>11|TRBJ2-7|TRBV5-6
ASSLIQAHEQY
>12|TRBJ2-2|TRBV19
ASTQGTNTGELF
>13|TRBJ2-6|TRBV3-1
ASSQGASGANVLT
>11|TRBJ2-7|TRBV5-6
ASARVDRYEQY
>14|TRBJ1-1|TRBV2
ASSLLRTGANTEAF
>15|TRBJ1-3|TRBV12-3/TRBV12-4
ASSPDRGGISGNTIY
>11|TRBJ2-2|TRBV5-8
ASSLTGSGELF
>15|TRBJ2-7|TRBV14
ASSQGFSGTGADEQY
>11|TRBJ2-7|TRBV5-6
ASSARQKYEQY
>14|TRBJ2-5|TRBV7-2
ASSLALLRGGETQY
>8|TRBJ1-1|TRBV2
ASRGGEAF
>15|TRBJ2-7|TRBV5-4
ASSTRTSGIPLYEQY
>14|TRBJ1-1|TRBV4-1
ASSQNRGLLGTEAF
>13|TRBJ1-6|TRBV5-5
ASSLAQGLNSPLR
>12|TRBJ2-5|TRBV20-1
SARQREVRETQY
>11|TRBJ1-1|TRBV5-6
ASSLRQQRAAF
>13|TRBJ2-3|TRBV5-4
ASSQGLAVEDTQY
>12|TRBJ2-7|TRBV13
ASSLGRGFYEQY
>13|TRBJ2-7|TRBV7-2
ASSPRDSRPYEQY
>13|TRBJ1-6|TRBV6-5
ASSYSSRGRSPLH
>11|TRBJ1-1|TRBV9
ASRDRGNTEAF
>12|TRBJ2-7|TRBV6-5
ASSYRGQTYEQY
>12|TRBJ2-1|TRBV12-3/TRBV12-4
ASSLPQGKNEQF
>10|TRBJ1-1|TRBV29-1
SVGGQGYGAF
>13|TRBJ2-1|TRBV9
ASSAGQLSYNEQL
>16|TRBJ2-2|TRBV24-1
ATSDLGSWGTGTGELF
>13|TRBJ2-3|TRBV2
ASRLAGGRTDTQY
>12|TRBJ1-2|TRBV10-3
ASSVSLVEGGYT
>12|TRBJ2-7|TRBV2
ASSVEGAAYEQY
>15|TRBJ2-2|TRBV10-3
AISESAGGRGTGELF
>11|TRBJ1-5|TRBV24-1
ATSEGGNQPQH
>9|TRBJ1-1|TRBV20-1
SPKGRGLAF
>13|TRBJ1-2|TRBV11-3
ASSLAYGTDYGYT